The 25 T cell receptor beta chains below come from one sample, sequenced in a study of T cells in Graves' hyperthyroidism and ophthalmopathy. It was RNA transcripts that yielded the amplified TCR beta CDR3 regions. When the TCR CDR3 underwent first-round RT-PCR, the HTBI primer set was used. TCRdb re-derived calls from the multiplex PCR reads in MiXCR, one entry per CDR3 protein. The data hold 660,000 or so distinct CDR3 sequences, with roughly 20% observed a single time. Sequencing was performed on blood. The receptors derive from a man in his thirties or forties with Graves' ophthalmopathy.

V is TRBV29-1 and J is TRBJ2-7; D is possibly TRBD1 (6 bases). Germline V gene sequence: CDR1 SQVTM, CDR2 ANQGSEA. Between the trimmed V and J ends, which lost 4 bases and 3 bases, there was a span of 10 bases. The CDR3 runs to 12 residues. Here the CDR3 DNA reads TGCAGCGTTGCGGACAGATTCTACGAGCAGTACTTC. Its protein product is CSVADRFYEQYF.

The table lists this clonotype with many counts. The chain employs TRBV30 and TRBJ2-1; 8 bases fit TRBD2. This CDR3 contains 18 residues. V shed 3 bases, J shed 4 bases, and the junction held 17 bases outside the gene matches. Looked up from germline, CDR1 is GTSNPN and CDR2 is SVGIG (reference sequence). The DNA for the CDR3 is TGTGCCTGGAGCCTATCCGGGACTAGTCCCAAGGGGTACAATGAGCAGTTCTTC. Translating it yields CAWSLSGTSPKGYNEQFF.

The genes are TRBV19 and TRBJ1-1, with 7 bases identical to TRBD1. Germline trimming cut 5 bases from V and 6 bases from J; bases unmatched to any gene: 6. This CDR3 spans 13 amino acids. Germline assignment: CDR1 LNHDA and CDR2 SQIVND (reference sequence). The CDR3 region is CASSGTEDAEAFF. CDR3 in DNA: TGTGCCAGTAGTGGGACAGAGGACGCTGAAGCTTTCTTT.

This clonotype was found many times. DNA of the CDR3: TGTGCCAGCTCGGATAGCTCCTCCTACGAGCAGTACTTC. It encodes CASSDSSSYEQYF. This chain links TRBV18 with TRBJ2-7; no clear D. V was trimmed by 6 bases and J by 0 bases, leaving 9 bases between them. CDR1 and CDR2 (germline): KGHSH, LQKENI. The CDR3 has 13 amino acids.

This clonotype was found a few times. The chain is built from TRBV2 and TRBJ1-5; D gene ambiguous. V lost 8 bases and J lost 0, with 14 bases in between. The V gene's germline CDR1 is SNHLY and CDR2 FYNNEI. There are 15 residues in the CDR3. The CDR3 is CASSDGLPSNQPQHF. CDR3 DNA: TGTGCCAGCTCTGACGGGCTCCCTAGCAATCAGCCCCAGCATTTT.

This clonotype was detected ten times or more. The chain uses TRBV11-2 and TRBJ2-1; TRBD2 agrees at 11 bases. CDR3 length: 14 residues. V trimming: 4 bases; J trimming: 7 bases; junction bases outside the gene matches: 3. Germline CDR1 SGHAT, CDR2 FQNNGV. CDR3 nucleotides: TGTGCCAGCAGCTACACTAGCGGGAGTAATGAGCAGTTCTTC. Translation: CASSYTSGSNEQFF.

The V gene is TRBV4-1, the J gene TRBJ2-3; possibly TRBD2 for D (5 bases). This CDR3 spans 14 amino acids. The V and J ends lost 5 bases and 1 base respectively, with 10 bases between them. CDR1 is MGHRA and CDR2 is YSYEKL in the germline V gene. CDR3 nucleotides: TGCGCCAGCAGCAAAGCGGAGCGCACAGATACGCAGTATTTT. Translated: CASSKAERTDTQYF.

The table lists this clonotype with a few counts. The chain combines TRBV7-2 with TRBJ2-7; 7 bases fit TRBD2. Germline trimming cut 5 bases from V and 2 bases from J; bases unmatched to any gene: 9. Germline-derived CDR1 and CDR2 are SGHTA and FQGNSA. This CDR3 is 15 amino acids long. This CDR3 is CASSPFAGATYEQYF. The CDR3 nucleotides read TGTGCCAGCAGCCCCTTTGCGGGAGCGACCTACGAGCAGTACTTC. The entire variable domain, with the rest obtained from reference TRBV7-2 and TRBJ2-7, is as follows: GAGVSQSPSNKVTEKGKDVELRCDPISGHTALYWYRQSLGQGLEFLIYFQGNSAPDKSGLPSDRFSAERTGGSVSTLTIQRTQQEDSAVYLCASSPFAGATYEQYFGPGTRLTVT.

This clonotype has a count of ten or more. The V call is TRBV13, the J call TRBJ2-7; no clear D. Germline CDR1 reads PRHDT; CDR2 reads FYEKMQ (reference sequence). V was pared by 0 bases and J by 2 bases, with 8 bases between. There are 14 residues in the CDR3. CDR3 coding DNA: TGTGCCAGCAGCTTAGGGGGCACCGCCTACGAGCAGTACTTC. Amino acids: CASSLGGTAYEQYF.

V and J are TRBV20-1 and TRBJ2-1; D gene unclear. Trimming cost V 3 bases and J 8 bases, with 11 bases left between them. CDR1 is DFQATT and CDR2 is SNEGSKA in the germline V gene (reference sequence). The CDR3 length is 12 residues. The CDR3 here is CSASPRADEQFF. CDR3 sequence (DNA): TGCAGTGCTAGCCCCCGGGCAGATGAGCAGTTCTTC.

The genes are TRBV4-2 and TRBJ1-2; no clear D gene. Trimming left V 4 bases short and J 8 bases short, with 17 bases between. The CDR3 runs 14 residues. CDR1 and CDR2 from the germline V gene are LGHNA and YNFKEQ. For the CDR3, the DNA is TGTGCCAGCAGCCCCGACCAAGCAGCGGGCGGCTACACCTTC. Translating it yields CASSPDQAAGGYTF.

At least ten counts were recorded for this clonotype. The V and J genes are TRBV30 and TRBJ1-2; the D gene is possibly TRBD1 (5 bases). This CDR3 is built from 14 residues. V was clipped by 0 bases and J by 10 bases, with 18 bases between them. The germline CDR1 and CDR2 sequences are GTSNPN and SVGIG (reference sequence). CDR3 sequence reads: CAWSVVSGGRDYTF. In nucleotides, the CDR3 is TGTGCCTGGAGTGTTGTTTCTGGGGGTAGGGACTACACCTTC.

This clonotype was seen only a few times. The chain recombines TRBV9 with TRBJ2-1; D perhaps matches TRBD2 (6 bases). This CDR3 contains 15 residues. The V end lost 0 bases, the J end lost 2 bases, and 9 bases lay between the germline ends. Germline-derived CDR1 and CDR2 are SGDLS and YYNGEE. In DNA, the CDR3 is TGTGCCAGCAGCGTAGAATCGGGAGCCTACAATGAGCAGTTCTTC. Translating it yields CASSVESGAYNEQFF.

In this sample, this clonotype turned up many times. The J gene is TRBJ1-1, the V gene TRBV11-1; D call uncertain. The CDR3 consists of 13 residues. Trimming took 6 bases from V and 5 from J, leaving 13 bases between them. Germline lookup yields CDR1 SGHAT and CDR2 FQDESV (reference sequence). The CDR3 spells CASRAGWRTEAFF. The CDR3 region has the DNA TGTGCCAGCAGAGCGGGGTGGAGAACTGAAGCTTTCTTT.

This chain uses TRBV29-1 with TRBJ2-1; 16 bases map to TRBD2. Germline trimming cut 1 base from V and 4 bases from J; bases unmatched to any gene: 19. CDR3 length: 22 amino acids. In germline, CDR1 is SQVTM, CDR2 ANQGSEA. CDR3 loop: CSVEVTRGGTSGRAGIYNEQFF. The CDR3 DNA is TGCAGCGTTGAAGTGACCAGGGGGGGGACTAGCGGGAGGGCAGGGATATACAATGAGCAGTTCTTC.

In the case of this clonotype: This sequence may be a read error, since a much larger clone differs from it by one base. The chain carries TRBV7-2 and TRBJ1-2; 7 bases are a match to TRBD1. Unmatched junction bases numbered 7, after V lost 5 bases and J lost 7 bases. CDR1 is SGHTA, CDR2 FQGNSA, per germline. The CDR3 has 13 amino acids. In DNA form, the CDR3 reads TGTGCCAGCAGCGCGAATTACAGGGGTGGCTACACCTTC. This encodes CASSANYRGGYTF.

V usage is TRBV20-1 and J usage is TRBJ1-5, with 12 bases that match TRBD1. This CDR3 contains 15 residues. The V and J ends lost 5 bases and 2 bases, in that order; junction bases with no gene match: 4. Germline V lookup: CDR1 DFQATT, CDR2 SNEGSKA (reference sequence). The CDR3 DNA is TGCAGTGCTGGGACAGGGGGCGCGGGCAATCAGCCCCAGCATTTT. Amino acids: CSAGTGGAGNQPQHF.

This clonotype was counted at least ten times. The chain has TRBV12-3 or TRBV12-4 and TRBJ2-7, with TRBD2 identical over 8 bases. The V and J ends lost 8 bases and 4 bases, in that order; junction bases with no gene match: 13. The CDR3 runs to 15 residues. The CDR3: CASGLGPGGKYEQYF. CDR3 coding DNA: TGTGCCAGCGGGCTCGGGCCGGGAGGGAAATACGAGCAGTACTTC.

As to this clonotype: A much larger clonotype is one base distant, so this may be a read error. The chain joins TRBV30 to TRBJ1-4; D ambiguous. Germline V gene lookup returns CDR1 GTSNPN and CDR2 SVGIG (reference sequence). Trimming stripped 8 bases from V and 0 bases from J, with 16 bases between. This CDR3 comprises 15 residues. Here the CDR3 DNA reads TGTGCCGGGAACTCCCCCGGTGCAACTAATGAAAAACTGTTTTTT. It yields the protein CAGNSPGATNEKLFF.

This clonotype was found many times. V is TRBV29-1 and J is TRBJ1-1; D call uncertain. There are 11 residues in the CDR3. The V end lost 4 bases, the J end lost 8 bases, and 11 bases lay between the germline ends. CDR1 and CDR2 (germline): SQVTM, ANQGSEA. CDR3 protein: CSVARPDEAFF. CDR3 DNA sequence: TGCAGCGTTGCTCGCCCTGACGAAGCTTTCTTT.

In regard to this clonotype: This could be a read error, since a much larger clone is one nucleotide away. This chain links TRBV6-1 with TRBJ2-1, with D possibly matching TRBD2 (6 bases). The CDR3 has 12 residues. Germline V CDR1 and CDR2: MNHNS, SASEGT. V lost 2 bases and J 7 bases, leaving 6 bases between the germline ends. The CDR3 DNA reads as TGTGCCAGCAGTGAACGGGGGAATGAGCAGTTCTTC. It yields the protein CASSERGNEQFF.

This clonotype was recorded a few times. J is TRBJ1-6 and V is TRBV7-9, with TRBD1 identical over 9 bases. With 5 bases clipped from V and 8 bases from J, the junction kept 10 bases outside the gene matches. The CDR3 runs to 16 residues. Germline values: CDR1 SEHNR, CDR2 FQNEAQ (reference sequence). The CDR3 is CASSPGTGMVDSPLHF. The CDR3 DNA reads TGTGCCAGCAGCCCCGGGACAGGGATGGTGGATTCACCCCTCCACTTT.

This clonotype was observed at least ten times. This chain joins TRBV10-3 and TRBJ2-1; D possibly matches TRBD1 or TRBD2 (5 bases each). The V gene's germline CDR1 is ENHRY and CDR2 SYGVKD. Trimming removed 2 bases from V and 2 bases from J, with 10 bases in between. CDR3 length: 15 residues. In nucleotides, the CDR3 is TGTGCCATCAGTGAGGGCCAGGGACCCTACAATGAGCAGTTCTTC. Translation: CAISEGQGPYNEQFF.

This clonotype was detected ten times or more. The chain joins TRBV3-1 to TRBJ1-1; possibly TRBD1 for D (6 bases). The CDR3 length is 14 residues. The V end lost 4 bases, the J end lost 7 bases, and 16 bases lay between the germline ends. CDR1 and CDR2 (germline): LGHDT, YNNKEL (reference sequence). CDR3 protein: CASSLKGGTNEAFF. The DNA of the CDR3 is TGTGCCAGCAGCCTCAAGGGGGGGACCAATGAAGCTTTCTTT.

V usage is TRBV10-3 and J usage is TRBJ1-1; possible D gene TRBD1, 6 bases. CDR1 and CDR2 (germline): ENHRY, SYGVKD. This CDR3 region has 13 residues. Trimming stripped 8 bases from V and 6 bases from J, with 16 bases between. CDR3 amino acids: CAILANRDAEAFF. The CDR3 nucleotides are TGTGCCATCCTCGCCAACAGGGACGCTGAAGCTTTCTTT.